This entry features one T cell receptor beta chain sequence. This entry belongs to a study of blood T cell repertoires in COVID-19. The wider study: The United States, Italy and Spain were the sources of the acute and convalescent COVID-19 samples. The cDNA or gDNA used as material had been derived from T cells, B-cell-depleted T cells, or PBMCs.

In the original processing: Amplification from reference gene primers served as the basis for estimated nucleated cell counts. Measured with immunoSEQ multiplex PCR; TCRdb has only the in-frame clones, and not every one. V and J calls and clone size come straight from that table; D and trimming were deduced from the DNA. This repertoire shows approximately 250,000 clones, approximately 86% found once; its top ten account for about 10%. V shed 0 bases, J shed 2 bases, and the junction held 4 bases outside the gene matches. The germline gives CDR1 SGHRS, CDR2 YFSETQ. The CDR3 consists of 15 residues. Sequences were obtained from peripheral blood. The chain links TRBV5-1 to TRBJ2-7; 8 positions agree with TRBD1. The receptor comes from a man aged 35-49 years with active or convalescent COVID-19. CDR3 coding DNA: TGCGCCAGCAGCTTGGAGGGGACAGGACCCTACGAGCAGTACTTC. It translates to CASSLEGTGPYEQYF.